These T cell receptor beta chains were read from a single sample in a study of graft-versus-host responses after intestinal transplantation. This table comes from immunoSEQ multiplex PCR, and its TCRdb copy is limited to in-frame clones, with some not included. Among 120,000 or so clones listed, 90% to 95% were seen once. Their target antigens are unknown. The specimen was unstimulated CD8+ T cells sorted from spleen or lymph node cells, collected before intestinal transplant. The receptors were sampled from a human donor who received an intestinal transplant. Both conserved end residues are part of each CDR3. D genes are given only for firm matches. Size tells how often a clone was seen (once, few, many) or the class of an expanded clone, and some rows leave it out.

V gene	clone size	J gene	D gene	CDR3 protein	CDR3 DNA
TRBV27	-	TRBJ1-5	TRBD1	CASSTIPGGSNQPQHF	TGTGCCAGCAGCACTATCCCAGGGGGCAGCAATCAGCCCCAGCATTTT
TRBV19	-	TRBJ2-1	TRBD1	CASSRRTGNEQFF	TGTGCCAGTAGTAGACGGACAGGTAATGAGCAGTTCTTC
TRBV7-9	-	TRBJ2-5	TRBD2	CASSHELAPGTQYF	TGTGCCAGCAGCCACGAACTAGCGCCAGGGACCCAGTACTTC
TRBV4-1	-	TRBJ2-5	TRBD2	CASSQDRTSGRAWGETQYF	TGCGCCAGCAGCCAAGATAGGACTAGCGGGAGGGCATGGGGAGAGACCCAGTACTTC
TRBV28	-	TRBJ2-5	-	CASSFWGGETQYF	TGTGCCAGCAGTTTTTGGGGTGGGGAGACCCAGTACTTC
TRBV19	-	TRBJ2-7	TRBD2	CASSIASGAYEQYF	TGTGCCAGTAGTATCGCTAGCGGAGCCTACGAGCAGTACTTC
TRBV11-2	-	TRBJ2-1	-	CASSLGLHEQFF	TGTGCCAGCAGCTTAGGACTACATGAGCAGTTCTTC
TRBV19	-	TRBJ2-1	TRBD2	CASSSSGRASAYNEQFF	TGTGCCAGTAGTAGTAGCGGGAGGGCCTCCGCCTACAATGAGCAGTTCTTC
TRBV7-6	-	TRBJ2-1	TRBD2	CASSLAGGGEQFF	TGTGCCAGCAGCCTAGCGGGAGGCGGTGAGCAGTTCTTC
TRBV5-1	-	TRBJ1-2	-	CASSASGTSGYTF	TGCGCCAGCAGCGCCTCCGGGACAAGTGGCTACACCTTC
TRBV30	-	TRBJ1-2	-	CAWSVKGAAYGYTF	TGTGCCTGGAGTGTGAAGGGCGCAGCCTATGGCTACACCTTC
TRBV6-5	-	TRBJ2-2	-	CASSHAANTGELFF	TGTGCCAGCAGTCACGCAGCGAACACCGGGGAGCTGTTTTTT
TRBV7-9	-	TRBJ2-7	-	CASSSTDKYEQYF	TGTGCCAGCAGCTCTACGGACAAATACGAGCAGTACTTC
TRBV7-8	-	TRBJ2-1	TRBD2	CASSLAVAGGRSSYNEQFF	TGTGCCAGCAGCTTAGCGGTAGCGGGAGGCCGTAGCTCCTACAATGAGCAGTTCTTC
TRBV6-1	once	TRBJ2-3	-	CASSDLSEDTQYF	TGTGCCAGCAGTGACTTATCGGAGGATACGCAGTATTTT
TRBV14	-	TRBJ1-2	-	CASSQEKGRGYGYTF	TGTGCCAGCAGCCAAGAAAAGGGCAGGGGCTATGGCTACACCTTC
TRBV6-1	-	TRBJ1-1	TRBD1	CASSQGAEAFF	TGTGCCAGCAGCCAGGGGGCTGAAGCTTTCTTT
TRBV4-2	-	TRBJ2-5	-	CASSQGTQETQYF	TGTGCCAGCAGCCAAGGAACGCAAGAGACCCAGTACTTC
TRBV30	-	TRBJ2-7	TRBD1	CAWGRDRTLYEQYF	TGTGCCTGGGGCCGGGACAGGACCCTCTACGAGCAGTACTTC
TRBV7-9	-	TRBJ2-1	TRBD2	CASSLVASGGSNEQFF	TGTGCCAGCAGCTTAGTGGCCAGCGGGGGTAGCAATGAGCAGTTCTTC
TRBV7-8	-	TRBJ2-3	TRBD2	CASSPPSGDTDTQYF	TGTGCCAGCAGCCCCCCAAGCGGGGACACAGATACGCAGTATTTT
TRBV5-1	-	TRBJ2-7	TRBD2	CASSLAGGPDEQYF	TGCGCCAGCAGCTTGGCGGGAGGGCCAGACGAGCAGTACTTC
TRBV11-2	-	TRBJ2-7	-	CASSLLGYEQYF	TGTGCCAGCAGCTTATTGGGATACGAGCAGTACTTC
TRBV19	-	TRBJ1-1	TRBD1	CASSAGQGGTEAFF	TGTGCCAGTAGTGCGGGACAGGGAGGGACTGAAGCTTTCTTT
TRBV9	-	TRBJ1-2	TRBD1	CASSASNRGLDYGYTF	TGTGCCAGCAGCGCCTCAAACAGGGGGCTCGACTATGGCTACACCTTC
TRBV5-1	-	TRBJ2-7	TRBD2	CASSFGGRGVGYEQYF	TGCGCCAGCAGCTTTGGTGGGAGGGGAGTCGGGTACGAGCAGTACTTC
TRBV7-9	-	TRBJ2-3	-	CASSSKRTTSTDTQYF	TGTGCCAGCAGCTCGAAGCGGACAACTAGCACAGATACGCAGTATTTT
TRBV11-2	-	TRBJ2-7	-	CASSLGAGDYEQYF	TGTGCCAGCAGCTTAGGAGCAGGGGACTACGAGCAGTACTTC
TRBV5-1	-	TRBJ1-4	-	CASSGRQDRLFF	TGCGCCAGCAGCGGACGACAGGATCGACTGTTTTTT
TRBV30	-	TRBJ1-1	-	CAWSVGAGATEAFF	TGTGCCTGGAGTGTGGGGGCCGGGGCCACTGAAGCTTTCTTT
TRBV27	-	TRBJ2-7	-	CASTPRPGNEQYF	TGTGCCAGCACCCCCCGACCGGGTAACGAGCAGTACTTC
TRBV27	-	TRBJ1-1	-	CASSEGLGTEAFF	TGTGCCTCTTCAGAGGGTTTGGGCACTGAAGCTTTCTTT